A single sample gave rise to the 8 T cell receptor beta chains below, sequenced in a study of T cells after yellow fever vaccination. TCRdb passed the 5' RACE reads through MiXCR, listing each CDR3 protein once. The profile covers nearly 350,000 distinct CDR3 sequences, with roughly 8.3% appearing a single time and 17% taken by the ten largest. The specimen comprised PBMCs, sampled approximately 40 days after the first yellow fever vaccination. The receptors originated from a man aged 18-30 years who received the YFV17D yellow fever vaccine.

This clonotype was found a few times. This chain uses TRBV5-1 with TRBJ2-1; D perhaps matches TRBD1 (6 bases). In germline, CDR1 is SGHRS, CDR2 YFSETQ. There are 15 residues in the CDR3. Trimming took off 4 bases at V and 4 bases at J, with 15 bases between the two ends. The CDR3 protein is CASSPLVGGYNEQFF. CDR3 bases: TGCGCCAGCAGCCCCCTCGTAGGGGGATACAATGAGCAGTTCTTC.

This clonotype was recorded a few times. The chain combines TRBV24-1 with TRBJ2-1; 10 nucleotides match TRBD2. CDR3 length: 12 amino acids. The V and J ends lost 4 bases and 14 bases, in that order; junction bases with no gene match: 4. Germline CDR1 reads KGHDR; CDR2 reads SFDVKD. CDR3 in DNA: TGTGCCACCAGTGACCCCGGGACTAGCGAGTTCTTC. It specifies CATSDPGTSEFF.

This clonotype has a count of ten or more. The rearrangement links TRBV7-2 to TRBJ2-3; possibly TRBD2 for D (5 bases). The CDR3 loop spans 13 amino acids. The germline gives CDR1 SGHTA, CDR2 FQGNSA. Deletions cut 6 bases from V and 9 bases from J, with 16 bases between. The CDR3 here is CASRTARGGTQYF. CDR3 nucleotides: TGTGCCAGCAGGACGGCCCGTGGAGGCACGCAGTATTTT.

In this sample, this clonotype turned up a few times. The V and J genes are TRBV18 and TRBJ2-5; 9 bases line up with TRBD1. Per germline, CDR1 KGHSH and CDR2 LQKENI. There are 15 residues in the CDR3. V was pared by 3 bases and J by 4 bases, with 6 bases of the junction left unmatched. CDR3 protein: CASSPRTGEGETQYF. The DNA for the CDR3 is TGTGCCAGCTCACCTCGGACAGGGGAAGGAGAGACCCAGTACTTC. The full variable domain, completed using reference TRBV18 and TRBJ2-5, is NAGVMQNPRHLVRRRGQEARLRCSPMKGHSHVYWYRQLPEEGLKFMVYLQKENIIDESGMPKERFSAEFPKEGPSILRIQQVVRGDSAAYFCASSPRTGEGETQYFGPGTRLLVL.

The chain has TRBV2 and TRBJ1-2; no clear D. Germline-derived CDR1 and CDR2 are SNHLY and FYNNEI. The V end lost 5 bases, the J end lost 0 bases, and 16 bases lay between the germline ends. The CDR3 covers 16 residues. In DNA form, the CDR3 reads TGTGCCAGCAGTCGGAGGGCGGGGAGAGCTAACTATGGCTACACCTTC. This codes for CASSRRAGRANYGYTF.

There are many counts of this clonotype. The chain links TRBV12-3 or TRBV12-4 to TRBJ2-5; a possible D gene is TRBD1 (6 bases). The V gene lost 6 bases and the J gene lost 5 bases, with 16 bases spanning the gap. This CDR3 comprises 14 residues. CDR3 residues: CASRLEGVEETQYF. CDR3 sequence (DNA): TGTGCCAGCAGACTAGAGGGGGTCGAGGAGACCCAGTACTTC.

This clonotype was observed at least ten times. This chain uses TRBV11-2 with TRBJ1-1; D is ambiguous. The CDR3 runs 13 residues. V dropped 5 bases and J dropped 6 bases, with 13 bases sitting between them. CDR1 and CDR2 (germline): SGHAT, FQNNGV. The CDR3 is CASSASGRPEAFF. The CDR3 DNA is TGTGCCAGCAGCGCTAGTGGGAGGCCTGAAGCTTTCTTT.

The chain combines TRBV29-1 with TRBJ2-5, with D possibly called TRBD1 or TRBD2 (6 bases each). V was shortened by 5 bases and J by 4 bases, with 17 bases between the two germline ends. CDR3 length equals 14 residues. CDR1 is SQVTM and CDR2 is ANQGSEA in the germline V gene. For the CDR3, the DNA is TGCAGCGTTAGGTGGGGGGCGGCGGGAGAGACCCAGTACTTC. Encoded protein: CSVRWGAAGETQYF.